The 18 T cell receptor beta chains below were found in one sample sequenced in a study of post-analysis software for immune sequencing data. General observations from the study: TRBV segments more frequent in patients than in controls numbered five and included TRBV5-6, TRBV5-1 and TRBV20-1.

The antigens these receptors bind are not known. Unique molecular identifiers were built into the TCR beta cDNA libraries. TCRdb re-called the PCR reads through MiXCR, storing one row per CDR3 protein. Among approximately 180,000 distinct CDR3 sequences listed, about 29% were seen once. Material for sequencing was blood. Receptor source: a girl under 18 with multiple sclerosis.

This clonotype was seen many times. The chain joins TRBV7-9 to TRBJ2-5; 11 positions match TRBD2. The CDR3 has 17 amino acids. Trimming removed 4 bases from V and 5 bases from J; junction bases left unmatched: 12. In germline, CDR1 is SEHNR, CDR2 FQNEAQ (reference sequence). The CDR3: CASSSSRGLAVVETQYF. As DNA, the CDR3 is TGTGCCAGCAGCTCCAGTCGGGGACTAGCGGTGGTGGAGACCCAGTACTTC.

This clonotype was seen many times. This sequence joins TRBV7-2 and TRBJ2-1; 8 nucleotides match TRBD2. CDR3 size: 13 residues. The junction had 12 bases not matched to a gene; V was cut back by 5 bases and J by 15 bases. Germline CDR1 is SGHTA and CDR2 is FQGNSA. CDR3 loop: CASSPMRGTRLFF. Written as DNA, the CDR3 is TGTGCCAGCAGCCCTATGAGAGGGACTAGACTGTTCTTC.

This rearrangement joins TRBV4-2 to TRBJ2-3, with D perhaps TRBD2 (5 bases). Trimming left V 0 bases short and J 0 bases short, with 10 bases between. Germline CDR1 reads LGHNA; CDR2 reads YNFKEQ. There are 16 residues in the CDR3. The CDR3 here is CASSQDGRTSTDTQYF. The DNA for the CDR3 is TGTGCCAGCAGCCAAGATGGGCGGACTAGCACAGATACGCAGTATTTT.

On this clonotype: One end of the junction fails to match germline, which may point to a read error. The chain links TRBV12-3 or TRBV12-4 to TRBJ2-3; D not resolved. The CDR3 is made up of 12 amino acids. DNA for the CDR3: TGTGCCAGCTCCACGAACACAGATACGCGGTATTTT. It translates to CASSTNTDTRYF.

This clonotype was detected once. This may be a read error: a much more frequent sequence differs by one nucleotide. The chain uses TRBV3-1 and TRBJ2-1; D might be TRBD2 (5 bases). V lost 4 bases to trimming and J lost 13 bases, with 23 bases between them. This CDR3 contains 15 residues. Germline V CDR1 and CDR2: LGHDT, YNNKEL (reference sequence). This chain's CDR3 is CASSLLRGNGETQFF. CDR3 bases: TGTGCCAGCAGCCTCCTTCGGGGAAATGGAGAGACCCAGTTCTTC.

This clonotype was counted a few times. V gene TRBV6-9 combines with J gene TRBJ1-2, with a weak D call TRBD1 (5 bases). Trimming removed 8 bases from V and 4 bases from J, with 26 bases in between. The CDR3 has 17 amino acids. The germline V gene encodes CDR1 MNHGY and CDR2 SVAAGI. The CDR3 DNA follows: TGTGCCAGCTCTTCCCCCTCCGACAGACTGAACCGCTATGGCTACACCTTC. Residues: CASSSPSDRLNRYGYTF.

As to this clonotype: This may be a read error, as it is one base from a much larger clone. The chain employs TRBV12-3 or TRBV12-4 and TRBJ2-3, with D possibly TRBD1 on 5 matching bases. This CDR3 is built from 15 residues. The DNA of the CDR3 is TGTGTCAGCAGTCCACTTCGACAGAGCACAGATACGCAGTATTTT. Its translation: CVSSPLRQSTDTQYF.

In its sample, this clonotype was seen a few times. The rearrangement uses TRBV6-2 or TRBV6-3 and TRBJ1-2; D is ambiguous. The germline gives CDR1 MNHEY, CDR2 SVGEGT. The CDR3 totals 15 residues. Trimming pared 0 bases from V and 2 bases from J, leaving 10 bases between. As DNA, the CDR3 is TGTGCCAGCAGTTACTCTTTGGCGATCAACTATGGCTACACCTTC. Its protein product is CASSYSLAINYGYTF.

This clonotype was detected many times. J is TRBJ2-3 and V is TRBV5-8; 13 bases are a match to TRBD2. The CDR3 is 17 amino acids. With V trimmed by 4 bases and J by 4 bases, 9 bases remained unmatched. Per germline, CDR1 SGHTS and CDR2 YDEGEE. The CDR3 DNA is TGTGCCAGCAGCCTCCGACTAGCGGGAGGTAGGGCAGATACGCAGTATTTT. Residues: CASSLRLAGGRADTQYF.

The CDR3 DNA reads TGTGCCAGCAGTCCCGGGACACCAAAGAACACCGGGGAGCTGTTTTTT. Translation gives CASSPGTPKNTGELFF. The chain links TRBV12-3 or TRBV12-4 to TRBJ2-2; a possible D gene is TRBD1 (6 bases). This CDR3 has 16 amino acids. Trimming cost V 5 bases and J 1 base, with 14 bases left between them.

The chain carries TRBV10-1 and TRBJ2-7; 9 positions agree with TRBD2. In germline, CDR1 is WNHNN, CDR2 SYGVQD (reference sequence). V lost 2 bases and J lost 1; bases outside the gene matches: 3. This CDR3 is 15 amino acids long. The CDR3 DNA reads TGCGCCAGCAGTGAGACTCTAGCGGGGTCCTACGAGCAGTACTTC. This gives the protein CASSETLAGSYEQYF.

This clonotype was picked up a small number of times. The chain combines TRBV18 with TRBJ2-7; D tentatively reads TRBD1 or TRBD2 (6 bases each). V was pared by 6 bases and J by 4 bases, with 19 bases between. The CDR3 runs to 15 residues. The V gene's germline CDR1 is KGHSH and CDR2 LQKENI. The CDR3 nucleotides read TGTGCCAGCTCCCAACTATCGACAGGAGGGTACGAGCAGTACTTC. Translation: CASSQLSTGGYEQYF.

The table lists this clonotype with many counts. The genes are TRBV12-3 or TRBV12-4 and TRBJ1-4, with no clear D. CDR3 length: 13 amino acids. V lost 3 bases and J 6 bases, leaving 8 bases between the germline ends. The CDR3 loop is CASSLAGYEKLFF. CDR3 in DNA: TGTGCCAGCAGTTTGGCAGGCTATGAAAAACTGTTTTTT.

With regard to this clonotype: The germline gene is not matched at one end of the junction; a read error may be the cause. The chain is built from TRBV5-1 and TRBJ2-1, with 7 bases aligning to TRBD2. CDR1 and CDR2 from the germline V gene are SGHRS and YFSETQ. CDR3 size: 15 residues. The CDR3 coding sequence is TGCGCCAGCAGCTCTCTAGCGGCGGTCTACAATGGGCAGTTCTTC. It is translated as CASSSLAAVYNGQFF.

A few counts support this clonotype. The chain has TRBV28 and TRBJ1-5; the D gene is possibly TRBD1 (5 bases). The CDR3 sequence is 16 residues long. V was clipped by 3 bases and J by 1 base, with 13 bases between them. The germline V gene has CDR1 MDHEN and CDR2 SYDVKM. CDR3 sequence: CASSFDAGFSNQPQHF. The CDR3 DNA reads as TGTGCCAGCAGTTTTGATGCAGGGTTCAGCAATCAGCCCCAGCATTTT.

The chain links TRBV3-1 to TRBJ2-3; D uncertain. This CDR3 contains 16 residues. Germline-derived CDR1 and CDR2 are LGHDT and YNNKEL (reference sequence). Deletions cut 1 base from V and 4 bases from J, with 15 bases between. CDR3: CASSQGVLALPDTQYF. The CDR3 bases are TGTGCCAGCAGCCAAGGTGTTCTGGCCCTGCCAGATACGCAGTATTTT.

The chain joins TRBV12-3 or TRBV12-4 to TRBJ2-3; no reliable D call. CDR3 size: 16 residues. Trimming shortened V by 4 bases and J by 15 bases, and 29 bases separated the two germline ends. The CDR3 DNA sequence: TGTGCCAGCAGTTCCCGACTCCGGGTGACCGCAGATGCGGAATATTTT. Translated, it gives CASSSRLRVTADAEYF.

The chain is built from TRBV6-1 and TRBJ2-3, with a weak D call TRBD1 (6 bases). Between the trimmed V and J ends, which lost 10 bases and 4 bases, there was a span of 12 bases. Germline CDR1 is MNHNS and CDR2 is SASEGT. The CDR3 is made up of 12 amino acids. The CDR3 nucleotides read TGTGCCACCCAACAGGGTTCAGATACGCAGTATTTT. Its protein product is CATQQGSDTQYF.